The 18 T cell receptor beta chains reported below all come from one sample, sequenced in a study of blood T cell repertoires in COVID-19 (dated by TCRdb to 2018 to 2020). Library prep was done by the immunoSEQ multiplex PCR assay. Not all clones reach the TCRdb copy of this immuneACCESS table, which keeps in-frame sequences only. Checked studies attribute under half of the gap to unresolved V genes and leave the rest unexplained. Recorded for this sample are hundreds of thousands of clones; 70% to 90% of them occurred a single time. The leading ten clones occupy roughly 1.4% of the sample. Sequencing used PBMCs or T cells enriched from blood (not recorded which). The receptors stem from a woman aged 18-30 years who had been exposed to COVID-19.

Concerning this clone itself: Other DNA sequences of this sample code for an identical CDR3. V and J are TRBV18 and TRBJ2-5; D gene unclear. Between the trimmed V and J ends, which lost 0 bases and 1 base, there was a span of 3 bases. In germline, CDR1 is KGHSH, CDR2 LQKENI. The CDR3 runs 13 residues. CDR3 coding DNA: TGTGCCAGCTCACCACCACTCCAAGAGACCCAGTACTTC. Protein: CASSPPLQETQYF.

The chain links TRBV19 to TRBJ2-3, with a weak D call TRBD1 (5 bases). CDR1 and CDR2 (germline): LNHDA, SQIVND (reference sequence). CDR3 length: 14 amino acids. V was clipped by 3 bases and J by 6 bases, with 13 bases between them. CDR3 nucleotide sequence: TGTGCCAGTAGTATGGGGCAGCCTCGCGATACGCAGTATTTT. Amino acid sequence: CASSMGQPRDTQYF.

V usage is TRBV10-1 and J usage is TRBJ2-1, with D possibly TRBD2 on 5 matching bases. CDR3 size: 15 residues. Between the trimmed V and J ends, which lost 4 bases and 8 bases, there was a span of 18 bases. Looked up from germline, CDR1 is WNHNN and CDR2 is SYGVQD (reference sequence). In nucleotides, the CDR3 is TGCGCCAGCAGTGCGCGGGCAATTAGGCTGGATGAGCAGTTCTTC. It specifies CASSARAIRLDEQFF.

The chain joins TRBV4-3 to TRBJ2-5; D might be TRBD2 (5 bases). Per the germline V gene, CDR1 is LGHNA and CDR2 is YSLEER. Trimming cost V 0 bases and J 1 base, with 6 bases left between them. This CDR3 has 14 amino acids. For the CDR3, the DNA is TGCGCCAGCAGCCAAGATCGGGGCCAAGAGACCCAGTACTTC. This sequence encodes CASSQDRGQETQYF.

The V gene is TRBV4-1, the J gene TRBJ1-5; 8 bases agree with TRBD1. The germline V gene encodes CDR1 MGHRA and CDR2 YSYEKL. CDR3 length: 19 amino acids. J was trimmed by 2 bases and V by 1 base; bases with no gene match: 13. The CDR3 is CASSQVWGGTGFGNQPQHF. Here the CDR3 DNA reads TGCGCCAGCAGCCAAGTATGGGGGGGGACAGGTTTTGGCAATCAGCCCCAGCATTTT.

The chain carries TRBV5-1 and TRBJ1-2; the match to TRBD1 covers 7 bases. The CDR3 loop spans 15 amino acids. With 0 bases clipped from V and 2 bases from J, the junction kept 4 bases outside the gene matches. Germline V CDR1 and CDR2: SGHRS, YFSETQ. CDR3 sequence: CASSLDGRGNYGYTF. Written as DNA, the CDR3 is TGCGCCAGCAGCTTGGATGGCAGGGGGAACTATGGCTACACCTTC.

Here the CDR3 reads CASSLGLGNTEAFF. As DNA, the CDR3 is TGTGCCAGCAGCTTAGGCCTCGGGAACACTGAAGCTTTCTTT. The rearrangement joins TRBV11-3 to TRBJ1-1, with D unresolved. From germline, CDR1 is SGHNT and CDR2 YENEEA. The CDR3 has 14 amino acids. Trimming removed 1 base at V and 1 base at J, with 7 bases between.

V is TRBV18 and J is TRBJ1-2; 9 bases line up with TRBD1. With V trimmed by 2 bases and J by 7 bases, 8 bases remained unmatched. Per germline, CDR1 KGHSH and CDR2 LQKENI. This CDR3 spans 15 amino acids. For the CDR3, the DNA is TGTGCCAGCTCACCATCGCCAACAGGGGGCTCTGGCTACACCTTC. Encoded protein: CASSPSPTGGSGYTF.

This clone has a handful of counts. The V and J genes are TRBV12-2 and TRBJ1-5; the table gives TRBD1 as D, unverified against the DNA. TRBV12-2 is reported as a pseudogene. The CDR3 totals 13 residues. CDR3 bases: TGTGCAAGTCGCTTAGTGGCCCATTACCCCCAGCATTTT. Encoded protein: CASRLVAHYPQHF.

V and J are TRBV19 and TRBJ2-7; 11 bases line up with TRBD2. V lost 5 bases and J lost 3; bases outside the gene matches: 6. Germline loops: CDR1 LNHDA, CDR2 SQIVND (reference sequence). There are 15 residues in the CDR3. CDR3 DNA sequence: TGTGCCAGTAGTCACTCTCTAGCGGGAGGCTACGAGCAGTACTTC. Translation: CASSHSLAGGYEQYF.

This chain uses TRBV3-1 (or the pseudogene TRBV3-2) with TRBJ2-1, with D perhaps TRBD1 (5 bases). This CDR3 is built from 15 residues. Trimming cost V 1 base and J 4 bases, with 11 bases left between them. Looked up from germline, CDR1 is LGHDT and CDR2 is YNNKEL (reference sequence). CDR3 in amino acids: CASSQVGQGYNEQFF. The CDR3 DNA reads TGTGCCAGCAGCCAAGTTGGGCAGGGATACAATGAGCAGTTCTTC.

The J gene is TRBJ2-6, the V gene TRBV4-1; 8 nucleotides match TRBD1. With V trimmed by 2 bases and J by 0 bases, 9 bases remained unmatched. Germline CDR1 is MGHRA and CDR2 is YSYEKL. The CDR3 sequence is 19 residues long. DNA of the CDR3: TGCGCCAGCAGCCAAATGGGACAGGTACTATTCTCTGGGGCCAACGTCCTGACTTTC. Translation gives CASSQMGQVLFSGANVLTF.

This clone was detected only once. The chain couples TRBV14 to TRBJ2-1; D possibly corresponds to TRBD2 (6 bases). The CDR3 covers 11 residues. CDR1 is SGHDN and CDR2 is FVKESK in the germline V gene. Trimming stripped 5 bases from V and 7 bases from J, with 6 bases between. The CDR3 reads CASSGGNEQFF. In DNA, the CDR3 is TGTGCCAGCAGCGGGGGGAATGAGCAGTTCTTC.

The CDR3 DNA reads TGTGCAAGTCGCCACCAAGGAACGGGGGACTTCTACGAGCAGTACTTC. Translated, it gives CASRHQGTGDFYEQYF. V and J are TRBV12-2 and TRBJ2-7; TRBD2, the table's D call, was not compared with the DNA. TRBV12-2 represents a pseudogene. The CDR3 consists of 16 residues.

The V gene is TRBV3-1 (or the pseudogene TRBV3-2), the J gene TRBJ2-7; unclear D gene. The germline V gene encodes CDR1 LGHDT and CDR2 YNNKEL (reference sequence). The V and J ends lost 1 base and 6 bases respectively, with 13 bases between them. CDR3 length: 14 amino acids. This chain's CDR3 is CASSQVVQAGEQYF. The CDR3 nucleotides read TGTGCCAGCAGCCAAGTCGTTCAGGCAGGCGAGCAGTACTTC.

The chain carries TRBV3-1 (or the pseudogene TRBV3-2) and TRBJ1-1; D perhaps matches TRBD1 (5 bases). CDR3 length: 15 amino acids. The ends were cut back, 1 base at V and 5 bases at J, with 14 bases in the middle. Germline lookup yields CDR1 LGHDT and CDR2 YNNKEL (reference sequence). The CDR3, as DNA: TGTGCCAGCAGCCAAGCGGCAGGGTATAGGACTGAAGCTTTCTTT. Translated, it gives CASSQAAGYRTEAFF.

This clone appeared a few times. V gene TRBV18 combines with J gene TRBJ2-1; D is ambiguous. The CDR3 has 13 residues. Germline CDR1 KGHSH, CDR2 LQKENI. Deletions cut 0 bases from V and 6 bases from J, with 6 bases between. The CDR3 here is CASSPPNSNEQFF. CDR3 nucleotide sequence: TGTGCCAGCTCACCACCTAACTCCAATGAGCAGTTCTTC.

This clone was recorded a few times. The chain uses TRBV15 and TRBJ1-4; a possible D gene is TRBD1 (6 bases). Germline CDR1 and CDR2: LNHNV and YYDKDF (reference sequence). The CDR3 sequence is 15 residues long. With 3 bases removed from V and 8 bases from J, the gap between germline ends came to 16 bases. The DNA of the CDR3 is TGTGCCACCAGCAGGGTTGGGACAACGGGGGAAAAACTGTTTTTT. It specifies CATSRVGTTGEKLFF. Full variable domain (rest looked up from reference TRBV15 and TRBJ1-4): DAMVIQNPRYQVTQFGKPVTLSCSQTLNHNVMYWYQQKSSQAPKLLFHYYDKDFNNEADTPDNFQSRRPNTSFCFLDIRSPGLGDTAMYLCATSRVGTTGEKLFFGSGTQLSVL.